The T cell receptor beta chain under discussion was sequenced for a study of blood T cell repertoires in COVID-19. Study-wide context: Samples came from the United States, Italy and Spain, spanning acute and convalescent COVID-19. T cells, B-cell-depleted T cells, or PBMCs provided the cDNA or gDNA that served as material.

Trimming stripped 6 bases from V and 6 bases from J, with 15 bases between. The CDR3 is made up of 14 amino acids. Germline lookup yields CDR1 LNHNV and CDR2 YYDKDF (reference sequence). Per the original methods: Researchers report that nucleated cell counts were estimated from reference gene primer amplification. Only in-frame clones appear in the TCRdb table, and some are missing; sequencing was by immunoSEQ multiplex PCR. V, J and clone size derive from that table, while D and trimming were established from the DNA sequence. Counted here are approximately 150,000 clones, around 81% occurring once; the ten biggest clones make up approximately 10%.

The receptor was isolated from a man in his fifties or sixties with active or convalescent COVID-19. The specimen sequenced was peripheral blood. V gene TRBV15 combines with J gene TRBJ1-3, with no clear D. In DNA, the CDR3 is TGTGCCACCAGTAGGCTAAGCGTCGAAAACACCATATATTTT. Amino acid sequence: CATSRLSVENTIYF.